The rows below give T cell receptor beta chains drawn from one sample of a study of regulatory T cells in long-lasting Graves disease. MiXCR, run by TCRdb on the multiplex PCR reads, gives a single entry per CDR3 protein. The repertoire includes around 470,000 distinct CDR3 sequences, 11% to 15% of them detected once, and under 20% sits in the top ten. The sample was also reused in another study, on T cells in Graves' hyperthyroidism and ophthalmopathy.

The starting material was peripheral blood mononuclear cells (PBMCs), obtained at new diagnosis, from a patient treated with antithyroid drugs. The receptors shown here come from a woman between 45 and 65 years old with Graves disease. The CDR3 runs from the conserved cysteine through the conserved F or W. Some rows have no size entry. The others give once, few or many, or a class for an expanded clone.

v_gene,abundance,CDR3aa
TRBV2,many,CASSEWQQSEQYF
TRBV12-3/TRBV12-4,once,CASSFPLTSGRAGEQFF
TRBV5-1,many,CASSRGTGGYYEQYF
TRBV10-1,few,CASSESSLGREFF
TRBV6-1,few,CASSHQGPGGQEKLFF
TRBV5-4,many,CASSSADRASTEAFF
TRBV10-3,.,CALRDRGTDEQFF
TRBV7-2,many,CASSLEGSGSFEQYF
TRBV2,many,CASTIRGNNEKLFF
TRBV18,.,CASSPRDIDAGELFF
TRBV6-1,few,CASSTDRSFLYEQYF
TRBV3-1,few,CASSQLVLAGAGELFF
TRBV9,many,CASSVVTSGINEQFF
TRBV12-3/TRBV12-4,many,CASSSTSGIGEQYF
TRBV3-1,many,CASSQEAVGEQYF
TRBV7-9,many,CASSRDAPVGGAFF
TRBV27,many,CASSFAGLAYYEQYF
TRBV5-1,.,CASSLAPGGQEAQYF
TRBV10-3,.,CAISESPGQGPSYEQYF
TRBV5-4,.,CASSLVGSKGETQYF
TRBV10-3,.,CAISGGTASEAFF
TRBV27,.,CASSSFWRSSGNTGELFF
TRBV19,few,CASSLGGAIYEQYF
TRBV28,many,CASSHGTAGAFF
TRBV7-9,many,CASSLYWGGNTEAFF
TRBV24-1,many,CATSVSGLAGRNEQFF
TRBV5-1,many,CASSSTGVDTEAFF
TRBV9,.,CASSISSQGGTEAFF
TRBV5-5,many,CASSLLQGSDQPQHF
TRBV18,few,CASSPREAVNTEAFF
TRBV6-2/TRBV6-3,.,CASEIGTSRGNEQFF
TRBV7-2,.,CASSIVGSSGLETQYF
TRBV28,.,CASRPEVSYEQYF
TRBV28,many,CASSWDIRSWTDTQYF
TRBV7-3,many,CASSSQGMQNTGELFF
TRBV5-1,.,CASSLESRDGEKLFF
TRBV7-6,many,CASSSVGPRETQYF